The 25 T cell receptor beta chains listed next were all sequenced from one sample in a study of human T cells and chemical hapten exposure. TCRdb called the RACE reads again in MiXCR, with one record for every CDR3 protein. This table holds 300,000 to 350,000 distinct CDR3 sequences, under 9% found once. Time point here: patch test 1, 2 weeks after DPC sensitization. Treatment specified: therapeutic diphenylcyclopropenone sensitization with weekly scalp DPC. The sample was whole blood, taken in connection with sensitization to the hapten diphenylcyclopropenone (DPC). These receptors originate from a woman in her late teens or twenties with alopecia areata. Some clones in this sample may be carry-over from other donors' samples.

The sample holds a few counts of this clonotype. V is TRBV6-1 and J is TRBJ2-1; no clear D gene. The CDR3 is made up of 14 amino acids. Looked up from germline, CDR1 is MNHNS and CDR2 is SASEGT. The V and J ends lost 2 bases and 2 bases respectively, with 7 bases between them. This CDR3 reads CASSEFSTYNEQFF. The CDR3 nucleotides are TGTGCCAGCAGTGAATTTAGTACCTACAATGAGCAGTTCTTC.

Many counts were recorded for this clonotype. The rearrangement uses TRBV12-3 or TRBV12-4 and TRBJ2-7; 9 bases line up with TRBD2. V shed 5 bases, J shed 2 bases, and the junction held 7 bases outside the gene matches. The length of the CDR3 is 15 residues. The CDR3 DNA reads TGTGCCAGCAGTCCTTTTCTAGCGGGGCCCTACGAGCAGTACTTC. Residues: CASSPFLAGPYEQYF.

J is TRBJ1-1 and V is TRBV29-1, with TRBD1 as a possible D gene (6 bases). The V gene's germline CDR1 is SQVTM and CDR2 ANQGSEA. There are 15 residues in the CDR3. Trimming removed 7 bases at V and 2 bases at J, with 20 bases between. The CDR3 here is CSARWTRTANTEAFF. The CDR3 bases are TGCAGCGCCCGTTGGACGCGGACAGCTAACACTGAAGCTTTCTTT.

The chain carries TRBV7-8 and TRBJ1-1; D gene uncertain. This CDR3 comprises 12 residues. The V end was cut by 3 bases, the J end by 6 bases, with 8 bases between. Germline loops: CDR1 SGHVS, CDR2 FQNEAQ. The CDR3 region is CASSFRMAEAFF. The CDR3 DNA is TGTGCCAGCAGCTTTAGGATGGCTGAAGCTTTCTTT.

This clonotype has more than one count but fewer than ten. In DNA, the CDR3 is TGTGCCAGCAGCCGTACAGGGGTGTCGAATGGCTACACCTTC. Protein: CASSRTGVSNGYTF. The chain is built from TRBV3-1 and TRBJ1-2; 7 bases agree with TRBD1. The V segment lost 4 bases and the J segment 6 bases; nucleotides outside the gene matches: 8. In germline, CDR1 is LGHDT, CDR2 YNNKEL (reference sequence). This CDR3 is 14 amino acids long.

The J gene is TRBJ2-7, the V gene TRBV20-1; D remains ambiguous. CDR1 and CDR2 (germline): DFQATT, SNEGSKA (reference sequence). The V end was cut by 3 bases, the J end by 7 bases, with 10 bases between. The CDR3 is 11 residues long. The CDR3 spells CSASTEEEQYF. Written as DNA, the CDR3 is TGCAGTGCTAGCACTGAGGAGGAGCAGTACTTC.

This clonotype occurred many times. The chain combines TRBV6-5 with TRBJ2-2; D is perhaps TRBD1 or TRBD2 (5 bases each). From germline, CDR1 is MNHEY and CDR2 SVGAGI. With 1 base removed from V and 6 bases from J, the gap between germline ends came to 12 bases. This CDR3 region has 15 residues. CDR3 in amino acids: CASSYLAGSPGELFF. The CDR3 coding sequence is TGTGCCAGCAGTTACTTGGCAGGGAGCCCCGGGGAGCTGTTTTTT.

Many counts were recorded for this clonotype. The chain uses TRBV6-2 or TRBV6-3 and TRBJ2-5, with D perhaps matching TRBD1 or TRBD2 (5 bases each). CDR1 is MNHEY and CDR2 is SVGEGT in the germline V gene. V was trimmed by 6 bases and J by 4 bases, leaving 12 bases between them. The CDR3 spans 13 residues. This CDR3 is CASSNAGRETQYF. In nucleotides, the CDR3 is TGTGCCAGCAGCAACGCAGGGAGAGAGACCCAGTACTTC.

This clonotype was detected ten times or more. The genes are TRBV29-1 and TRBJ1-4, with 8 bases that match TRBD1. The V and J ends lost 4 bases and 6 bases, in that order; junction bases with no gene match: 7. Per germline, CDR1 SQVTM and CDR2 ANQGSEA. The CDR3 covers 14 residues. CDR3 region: CSVVLMTGDEKLFF. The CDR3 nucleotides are TGCAGCGTTGTACTCATGACAGGGGATGAAAAACTGTTTTTT.

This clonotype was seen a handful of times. For the CDR3, the DNA is TGTGCCACCAGCGGCGGACAGGGGGTTTCCTACGAGCAGTACTTC. This gives the protein CATSGGQGVSYEQYF. The rearrangement links TRBV15 to TRBJ2-7; 10 nucleotides agree with TRBD1. V lost 5 bases to trimming and J lost 1 base; unmatched junction nucleotides: 5. Germline V lookup: CDR1 LNHNV, CDR2 YYDKDF (reference sequence). The CDR3 spans 15 residues. The whole variable domain, filled in from reference TRBV15 and TRBJ2-7, reads DAMVIQNPRYQVTQFGKPVTLSCSQTLNHNVMYWYQQKSSQAPKLLFHYYDKDFNNEADTPDNFQSRRPNTSFCFLDIRSPGLGDTAMYLCATSGGQGVSYEQYFGPGTRLTVT.

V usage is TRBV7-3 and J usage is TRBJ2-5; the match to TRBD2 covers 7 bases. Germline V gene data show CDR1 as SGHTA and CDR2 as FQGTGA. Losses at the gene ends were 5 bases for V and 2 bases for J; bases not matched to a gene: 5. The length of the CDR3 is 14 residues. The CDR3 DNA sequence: TGTGCCAGCAGCCGGGAGGCCGCTCAAGAGACCCAGTACTTC. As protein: CASSREAAQETQYF. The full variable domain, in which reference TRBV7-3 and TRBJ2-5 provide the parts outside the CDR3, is GAGVSQTPSNKVTEKGKYVELRCDPISGHTALYWYRQSLGQGPEFLIYFQGTGAADDSGLPNDRFFAVRPEGSVSTLKIQRTERGDSAVYLCASSREAAQETQYFGPGTRLLVL.

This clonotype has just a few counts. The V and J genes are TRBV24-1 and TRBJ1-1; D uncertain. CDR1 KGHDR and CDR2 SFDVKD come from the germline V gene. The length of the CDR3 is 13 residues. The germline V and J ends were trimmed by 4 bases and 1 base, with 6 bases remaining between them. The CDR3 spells CATSDWKNTEAFF. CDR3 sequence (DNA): TGTGCCACCAGTGACTGGAAGAACACTGAAGCTTTCTTT.

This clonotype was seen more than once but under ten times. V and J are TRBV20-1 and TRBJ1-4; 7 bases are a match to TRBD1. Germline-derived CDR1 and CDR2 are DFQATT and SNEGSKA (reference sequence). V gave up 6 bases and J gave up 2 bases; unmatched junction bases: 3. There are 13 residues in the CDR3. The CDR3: CSASRGTNEKLFF. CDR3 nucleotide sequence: TGCAGTGCGAGCAGGGGGACTAATGAAAAACTGTTTTTT.

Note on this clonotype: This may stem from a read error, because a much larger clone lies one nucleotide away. The CDR3 region is CASTKGEIQYF. The DNA for the CDR3 is TGTGCCAGCACCAAGGGAGAGATCCAGTACTTC. This rearrangement joins TRBV2 to TRBJ2-5; possibly TRBD2 for D (5 bases). The length of the CDR3 is 11 residues. Germline V CDR1 and CDR2: SNHLY, FYNNEI.

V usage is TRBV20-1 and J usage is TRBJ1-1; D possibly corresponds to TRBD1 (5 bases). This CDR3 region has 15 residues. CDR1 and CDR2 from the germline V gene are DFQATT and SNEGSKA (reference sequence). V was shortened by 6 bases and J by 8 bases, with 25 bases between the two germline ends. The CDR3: CSARMPGVKFQEAFF. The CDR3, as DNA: TGCAGTGCGCGGATGCCGGGGGTTAAATTTCAGGAAGCTTTCTTT.

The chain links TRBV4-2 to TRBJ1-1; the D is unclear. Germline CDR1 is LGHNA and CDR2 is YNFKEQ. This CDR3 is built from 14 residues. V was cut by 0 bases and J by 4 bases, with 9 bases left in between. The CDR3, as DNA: TGTGCCAGCAGCCAAGAACGTAGCGGCACTGAAGCTTTCTTT. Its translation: CASSQERSGTEAFF.

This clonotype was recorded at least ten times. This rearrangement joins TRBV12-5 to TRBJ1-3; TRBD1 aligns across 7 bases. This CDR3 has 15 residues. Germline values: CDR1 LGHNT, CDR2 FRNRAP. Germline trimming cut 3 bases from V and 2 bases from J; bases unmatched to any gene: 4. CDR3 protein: CASGLRQGPGNTIYF. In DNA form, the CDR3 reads TGTGCTAGTGGTTTACGACAGGGCCCTGGAAACACCATATATTTT.

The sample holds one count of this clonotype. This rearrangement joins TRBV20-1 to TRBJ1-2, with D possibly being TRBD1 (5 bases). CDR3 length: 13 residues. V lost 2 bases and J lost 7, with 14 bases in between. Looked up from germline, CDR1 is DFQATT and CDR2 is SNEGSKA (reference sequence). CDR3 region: CSARRGATSGYTF. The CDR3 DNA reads TGCAGTGCTAGACGAGGGGCGACTAGTGGCTACACCTTC.

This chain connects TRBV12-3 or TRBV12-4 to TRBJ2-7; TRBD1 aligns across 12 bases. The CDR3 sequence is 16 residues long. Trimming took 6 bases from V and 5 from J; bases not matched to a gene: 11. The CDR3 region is CASSLGDRGRSNEQYF. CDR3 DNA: TGTGCCAGCAGCCTCGGGGACAGGGGGCGAAGTAACGAGCAGTACTTC.

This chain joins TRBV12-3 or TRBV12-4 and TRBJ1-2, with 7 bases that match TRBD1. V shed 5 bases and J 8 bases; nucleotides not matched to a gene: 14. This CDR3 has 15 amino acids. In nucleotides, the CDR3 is TGTGCCAGCAGTCACAGGGGTTACGGTAATAGAGGCTACACCTTC. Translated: CASSHRGYGNRGYTF.

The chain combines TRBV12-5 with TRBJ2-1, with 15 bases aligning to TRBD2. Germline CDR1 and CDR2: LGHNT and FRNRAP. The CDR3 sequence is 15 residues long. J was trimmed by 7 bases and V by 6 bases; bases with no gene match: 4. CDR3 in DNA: TGTGCTAGTGGACCTGGGACTAGCGGGGGGAATGAGCAGTTCTTC. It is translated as CASGPGTSGGNEQFF.

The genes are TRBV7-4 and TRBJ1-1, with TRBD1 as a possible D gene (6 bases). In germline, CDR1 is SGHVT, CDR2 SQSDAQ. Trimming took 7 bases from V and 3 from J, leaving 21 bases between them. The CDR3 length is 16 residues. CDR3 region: CASTLLAPGGHTEAFF. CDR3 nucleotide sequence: TGTGCCAGCACCCTTCTAGCCCCGGGGGGCCACACTGAAGCTTTCTTT.

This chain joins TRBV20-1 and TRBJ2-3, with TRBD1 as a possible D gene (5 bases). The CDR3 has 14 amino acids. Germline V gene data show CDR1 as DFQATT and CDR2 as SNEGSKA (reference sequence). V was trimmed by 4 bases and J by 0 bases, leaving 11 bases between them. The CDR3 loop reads CSAIRGPSTDTQYF. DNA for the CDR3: TGCAGTGCTATAAGGGGTCCTAGCACAGATACGCAGTATTTT.

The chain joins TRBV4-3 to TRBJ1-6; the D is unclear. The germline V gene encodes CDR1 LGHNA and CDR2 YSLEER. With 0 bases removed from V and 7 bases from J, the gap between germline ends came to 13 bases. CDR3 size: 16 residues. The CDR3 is CASSQDSQRNNSPLHF. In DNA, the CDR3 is TGCGCCAGCAGCCAAGATTCACAGAGGAACAATTCACCCCTCCACTTT.

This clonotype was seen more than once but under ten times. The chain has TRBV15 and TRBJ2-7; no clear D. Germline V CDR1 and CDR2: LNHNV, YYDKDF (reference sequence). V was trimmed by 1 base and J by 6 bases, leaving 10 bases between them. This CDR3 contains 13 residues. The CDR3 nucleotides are TGTGCCACCAGCAGAGCCCCCGAGGTCGAGCAGTACTTC. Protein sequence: CATSRAPEVEQYF.